The clone carrying this TCR beta chain was found many times. Antigen: not known. The sample comes from a study of T cells in Graves' hyperthyroidism and ophthalmopathy. Researchers took RNA transcripts and amplified the TCR beta CDR3 regions from them. Using the HTBI primer set, a first-round RT-PCR was run on the TCR CDR3. TCRdb re-analysed the multiplex PCR reads in MiXCR, keeping a single row per CDR3 protein. The data hold around 570,000 distinct CDR3 sequences, with 15% to 20% observed a single time. Ophthalmopathy in the patients scored at least 3 on Clinical Activity Score and at least 4 on NOSPECS grade, lasting under 3 months. Uncontrolled infection, other autoimmune disease, pregnancy or lactation excluded patients. Germline-derived CDR1 and CDR2 are LGHDT and YNNKEL (reference sequence). The CDR3 spans 15 residues. V lost 0 bases and J lost 6; bases outside the gene matches: 2. Study observations and caveats: Blood also held most thyroid clonotypes expanded beyond 0.001.

The chain uses TRBV3-1 and TRBJ2-3; 11 nucleotides align to TRBD2. The clonotype originates from a man aged 35-49 years with Graves' ophthalmopathy. The sample comprised blood. The CDR3 nucleotides are TGTGCCAGCAGCCAAGAACCTAGCGGGAGGGATACGCAGTATTTT. Protein: CASSQEPSGRDTQYF.